Relative to its sample, the clone carrying this TCR beta chain is medium-sized. Its specificity is unknown. The CDR3 length is 14 residues. V lost 4 bases and J 5 bases, leaving 12 bases between the germline ends. From germline, CDR1 is DFQATT and CDR2 SNEGSKA (reference sequence). Whole-study findings and limits: Tumor Tregs overlapped most with tumor, then blood, naive CD4+ cells. Whole repertoires were not studied in the larger cohort, only one V-J beta rearrangement. Tumor memory CD4+ T cell TCR gene usage clustered with blood and lymph node memory CD4+ cells and lymph node naive CD4+ cells.

Treg sorting used a CD4+CD25+CD127-/low gate. After constant-region reverse-primer amplification, full-length variable regions underwent semi-nested PCR with Nested Universal Primer A. TCRdb reanalysed the 5' RACE reads using MiXCR and keeps one entry per CDR3 protein. Here the sample spans roughly 11,000 distinct CDR3 sequences, roughly 29% being singletons. This TCR was recovered from a female donor with breast cancer. The sequencing input was Tregs sorted from a lymph node. This chain uses TRBV20-1 with TRBJ1-6, with D unclear. CDR3 amino acids: CSAIPPGNNSPLHF. CDR3 DNA: TGCAGTGCTATTCCACCGGGCAATAATTCACCCCTCCACTTT.